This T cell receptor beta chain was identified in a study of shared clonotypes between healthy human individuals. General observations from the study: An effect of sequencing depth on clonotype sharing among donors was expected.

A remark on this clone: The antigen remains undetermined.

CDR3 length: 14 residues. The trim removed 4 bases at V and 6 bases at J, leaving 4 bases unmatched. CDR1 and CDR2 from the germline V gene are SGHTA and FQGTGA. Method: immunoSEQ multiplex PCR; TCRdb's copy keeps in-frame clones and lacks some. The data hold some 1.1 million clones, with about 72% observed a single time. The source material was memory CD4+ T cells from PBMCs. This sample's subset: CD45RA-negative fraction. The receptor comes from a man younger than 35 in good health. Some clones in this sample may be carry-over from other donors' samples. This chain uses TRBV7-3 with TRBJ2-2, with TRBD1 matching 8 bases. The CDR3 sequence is CASSSGQAAGELFF. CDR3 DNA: TGTGCCAGCAGCTCGGGACAGGCGGCCGGGGAGCTGTTTTTT.